The 29 T cell receptor beta chains below all came from one sample that was sequenced in a study of immune heterogeneity within non-small cell lung tumors (dated by TCRdb to 2017 to 2018). Sequenced using a HiSeq X Ten. A multiplex PCR system amplified the TCR beta CDR3 region, with a first 10-cycle round using 32 V-gene forward and 13 J-gene reverse primers. TCRdb took the public reads, trimmed them with fastp at Q25, ran MiXCR for clone calling and kept in-frame beta chains. Duplicate CDR3 protein sequences are folded into a single record with the most common DNA and genes. The sample profile shows approximately 4,300 distinct CDR3 sequences; roughly a fifth of them were found once. The ten largest clones add up to about 8.6% of the sample. For the TCR template, genomic DNA was extracted from bulk tumor tissue, and approximately 600 ng of gDNA was amplified for each sample. During surgery, several biopsies were collected from each primary tumor and placed as far from one another as possible within the tumor mass. The study cohort was described as untreated, and patients were newly diagnosed NSCLC cases undergoing curative surgery.

Sequenced input: lung tumor tissue. Receptors originate from an older man with non-small cell lung cancer.

Comments on this clonotype: A junction end diverges from the germline sequence, so it may reflect a read error. The J gene is TRBJ2-7, the V gene TRBV7-3, with D unresolved. Germline CDR1 is SGHTA and CDR2 is FQGTGA. The CDR3 extends over 11 amino acids. The CDR3 DNA reads as TGTGCCAGCAGCTTAGAGCATAGCCTGCACTTC. Translating it yields CASSLEHSLHF. The full variable domain, with the rest looked up from reference TRBV7-3 and TRBJ2-7, is GAGVSQTPSNKVTEKGKYVELRCDPISGHTALYWYRQSLGQGPEFLIYFQGTGAADDSGLPNDRFFAVRPEGSVSTLKIQRTERGDSAVYLCASSLEHSLHFGPGTRLTVT.

This clonotype rates as medium-sized. The chain has TRBV5-1 and TRBJ1-6; D perhaps matches TRBD1 (6 bases). Trimming took 6 bases from V and 9 from J, leaving 22 bases between them. CDR3 length equals 16 residues. Germline CDR1 SGHRS, CDR2 YFSETQ. The DNA of the CDR3 is TGCGCCAGCAAGCTAAGCCGGGACCCAGGGGCTTCACCCCTCCACTTT. Its protein product is CASKLSRDPGASPLHF.

This clonotype is medium-sized by share. The rearrangement uses TRBV5-1 and TRBJ1-4; 7 bases match TRBD1. The J segment lost 6 bases and the V segment lost 4 bases, leaving 3 bases of the junction unmatched. Germline-derived CDR1 and CDR2 are SGHRS and YFSETQ. The CDR3 runs to 13 residues. The CDR3, as DNA: TGCGCCAGCAGCCAGACAGGGTATGAAAAACTGTTTTTT. Protein product: CASSQTGYEKLFF.

For this clonotype: Given a much more abundant clone one base away, this may be a read error. The chain recombines TRBV20-1 with TRBJ2-7; 10 bases align to TRBD2. This CDR3 comprises 16 residues. CDR1 and CDR2 (germline): DFQATT, SNEGSKA (reference sequence). V lost 6 bases, J lost 4 bases, and 15 bases stayed unmatched. The CDR3 DNA reads TGCAGTGCCTACTCCCAGGGGGGACTAGCGACATACGAGCAGTACTTC. The encoded protein is CSAYSQGGLATYEQYF.

This clonotype is medium-sized within its sample. This chain joins TRBV28 and TRBJ2-7; 9 bases line up with TRBD2. CDR1 is MDHEN and CDR2 is SYDVKM in the germline V gene. Trimming took 8 bases from V and 7 from J; bases not matched to a gene: 9. The CDR3 is made up of 13 amino acids. In DNA form, the CDR3 reads TGTGCCAGCTTTAGCGGGAGCGGGGGGGAGCAGTACTTC. This translates into CASFSGSGGEQYF.

Judged by abundance, this clonotype is medium-sized. This chain uses TRBV19 with TRBJ2-7, with TRBD1 identical over 10 bases. With V trimmed by 5 bases and J by 5 bases, 12 bases remained unmatched. Germline lookup yields CDR1 LNHDA and CDR2 SQIVND (reference sequence). The CDR3 is 16 residues long. CDR3 coding DNA: TGTGCCAGTAGTCCGTTACCGGGACAGGGGTCCAACGAGCAGTACTTC. Protein sequence: CASSPLPGQGSNEQYF.

This clonotype is labeled medium-sized (0.01 to 0.1%). V gene TRBV7-2 combines with J gene TRBJ2-2; 9 bases are a match to TRBD2. Unmatched junction bases numbered 5, after V lost 5 bases and J lost 1 base. The germline CDR1 and CDR2 sequences are SGHTA and FQGNSA. The CDR3 has 16 residues. In DNA form, the CDR3 reads TGTGCCAGCAGCCTCGCGGGGGGGTGGAACACCGGGGAGCTGTTTTTT. Protein product: CASSLAGGWNTGELFF.

A note on this clonotype: Its ends do not fully match the called genes, so a read error is possible. V usage is TRBV6-9 and J usage is TRBJ2-2; 7 bases align to TRBD2. The CDR3 length is 15 residues. CDR1 is MNHGY, CDR2 SVAAGI, per germline. CDR3 DNA sequence: TGCGCCAGCATTCGCGGGGGATCTAACACCGGGGAGCTGTTTTTT. Protein: CASIRGGSNTGELFF.

This clonotype was counted between two and nine times. The J gene is TRBJ1-1, the V gene TRBV7-9; D is ambiguous. V was shortened by 4 bases and J by 0 bases, with 12 bases between the two germline ends. Germline CDR1 is SEHNR and CDR2 is FQNEAQ (reference sequence). The CDR3 loop spans 15 amino acids. The CDR3 spells CASSYQTSMNTEAFF. CDR3 in DNA: TGTGCCAGCAGCTACCAGACAAGCATGAACACTGAAGCTTTCTTT.

This clonotype is medium-sized. V gene TRBV6-1 combines with J gene TRBJ2-3; 7 nucleotides match TRBD2. Losses at the gene ends were 5 bases for V and 2 bases for J; bases not matched to a gene: 10. There are 16 residues in the CDR3. Per the germline V gene, CDR1 is MNHNS and CDR2 is SASEGT. CDR3 protein: CASSTPPAGFTDTQYF. CDR3 bases: TGTGCCAGCAGTACCCCCCCAGCGGGGTTCACAGATACGCAGTATTTT.

This clonotype is medium-sized within its sample. The J gene is TRBJ1-2, the V gene TRBV5-1; no firm D call. Germline CDR1 is SGHRS and CDR2 is YFSETQ. The CDR3 sequence is 14 residues long. V lost 1 base to trimming and J lost 3 bases, with 10 bases between them. The CDR3 spells CASSLYRLDYGYTF. As DNA, the CDR3 is TGCGCCAGCAGCTTGTACAGATTGGACTATGGCTACACCTTC.

This clonotype is classed as medium-sized (0.01 to 0.1%). V usage is TRBV12-3 or TRBV12-4 and J usage is TRBJ1-2; weak D call: TRBD1 (6 bases). Deletions cut 2 bases from V and 5 bases from J, with 6 bases between. This CDR3 comprises 12 residues. This CDR3 is CASSLTGYGYTF. In DNA form, the CDR3 reads TGTGCCAGCAGTTTAACAGGGTATGGCTACACCTTC.

This clonotype was picked up one time. This chain joins TRBV29-1 and TRBJ1-1, with a tentative D call TRBD1 (6 bases). Germline values: CDR1 SQVTM, CDR2 ANQGSEA. The CDR3 length is 15 residues. V was pared by 7 bases and J by 3 bases, with 21 bases between. CDR3 residues: CSARGHSSEDTEAFF. The DNA for the CDR3 is TGCAGCGCTCGGGGACATTCTTCCGAGGACACTGAAGCTTTCTTT.

This clonotype has more than one count but fewer than ten. This chain connects TRBV7-6 to TRBJ2-5; 13 nucleotides match TRBD2. The CDR3 is made up of 17 amino acids. Germline values: CDR1 SGHVS, CDR2 FNYEAQ. J gave up 5 bases and V 3 bases, and 9 bases lay outside the gene matches. The CDR3 is CASSFKGLAGAGETQYF. In DNA, the CDR3 is TGTGCCAGCAGCTTCAAAGGACTAGCGGGAGCAGGGGAGACCCAGTACTTC.

This clonotype is labeled medium-sized. This chain connects TRBV30 to TRBJ1-2; D is ambiguous. V dropped 4 bases and J dropped 1 base, with 7 bases sitting between them. The CDR3 covers 12 residues. Germline-derived CDR1 and CDR2 are GTSNPN and SVGIG (reference sequence). DNA for the CDR3: TGTGCCTGGACGGAAGATAACTATGGCTACACCTTC. Its translation: CAWTEDNYGYTF.

Note on this clonotype: A much more abundant neighbour one base away suggests this may be a read error. This sequence joins TRBV6-1 and TRBJ1-1; the match to TRBD1 covers 7 bases. CDR1 is MNHNS and CDR2 is SASEGT in the germline V gene. The CDR3 extends over 13 amino acids. Here the CDR3 reads CASSIQGYTEPFF. The CDR3 bases are TGTGCCAGCAGTATACAGGGGTACACTGAACCTTTCTTT.

V usage is TRBV2 and J usage is TRBJ2-1, with TRBD2 identical over 10 bases. Germline loops: CDR1 SNHLY, CDR2 FYNNEI. This CDR3 contains 19 residues. With V trimmed by 4 bases and J by 0 bases, 12 bases remained unmatched. The chain's CDR3 is CASSGWGLASPSSYNEQFF. As DNA, the CDR3 is TGTGCCAGCAGTGGCTGGGGACTAGCGAGCCCCAGCTCCTACAATGAGCAGTTCTTC.

This clonotype is medium-sized in the sample. This rearrangement joins TRBV27 to TRBJ1-1; D might be TRBD1 (6 bases). Germline CDR1 MNHEY, CDR2 SMNVEV (reference sequence). The germline V and J ends were trimmed by 6 bases and 6 bases, with 17 bases remaining between them. This CDR3 has 14 residues. The CDR3 sequence is CASRTEAGTPEAFF. CDR3 nucleotides: TGTGCCAGCAGGACCGAAGCCGGGACACCTGAAGCTTTCTTT.

This clonotype is medium-sized in the sample. J is TRBJ2-6 and V is TRBV27; no firm D call. The CDR3 contains 16 residues. Deletions cut 6 bases from V and 4 bases from J, with 16 bases between. From germline, CDR1 is MNHEY and CDR2 SMNVEV (reference sequence). Written as DNA, the CDR3 is TGTGCCAGCAGCTCCCGACCCGGATCCGGGGCCAACGTCCTGACTTTC. It yields the protein CASSSRPGSGANVLTF.

This clonotype is judged medium-sized. This chain uses TRBV7-3 with TRBJ1-5; a weak D match, TRBD1 (5 bases). The V end lost 5 bases, the J end lost 4 bases, and 9 bases lay between the germline ends. CDR1 and CDR2 (germline): SGHTA, FQGTGA. The CDR3 spans 13 residues. CDR3 sequence reads: CASSPDRNQPQHF. The CDR3 coding sequence is TGTGCCAGCAGCCCCGACAGAAATCAGCCCCAGCATTTT.

The chain employs TRBV6-1 and TRBJ2-1; 12 positions match TRBD2. The germline V gene has CDR1 MNHNS and CDR2 SASEGT. The CDR3 totals 16 residues. V gave up 6 bases and J gave up 5 bases; unmatched junction bases: 8. The chain's CDR3 is CASSPASGREDNEQFF. Written as DNA, the CDR3 is TGTGCCAGCAGCCCCGCTAGCGGGAGGGAAGACAATGAGCAGTTCTTC.

This chain uses TRBV7-3 with TRBJ1-6, with D hard to call. CDR3 size: 15 residues. In germline, CDR1 is SGHTA, CDR2 FQGTGA. V was cut by 5 bases and J by 7 bases, with 15 bases left in between. The chain's CDR3 is CASSPGPMGNSPLHF. The CDR3, as DNA: TGTGCCAGCAGCCCCGGCCCGATGGGGAATTCACCCCTCCACTTT. Drawing the rest from reference TRBV7-3 and TRBJ1-6, the complete variable domain is GAGVSQTPSNKVTEKGKYVELRCDPISGHTALYWYRQSLGQGPEFLIYFQGTGAADDSGLPNDRFFAVRPEGSVSTLKIQRTERGDSAVYLCASSPGPMGNSPLHFGNGTRLTVT.

The chain recombines TRBV29-1 with TRBJ2-1; TRBD1 is a possible D gene (6 bases). The CDR3 consists of 13 residues. In germline, CDR1 is SQVTM, CDR2 ANQGSEA. V gave up 2 bases and J gave up 8 bases, with 13 bases separating them. The CDR3, as DNA: TGCAGCGTTGAATACAGGGCATGGGATGAGCAGTTCTTC. It yields the protein CSVEYRAWDEQFF.

Of note for this clonotype: A much larger clone lies a single base off, so this may be a read error. This chain joins TRBV7-2 and TRBJ2-3; 7 nucleotides line up with TRBD1. CDR3 size: 15 residues. The germline gives CDR1 SGHTA, CDR2 FQGNSA. Written as DNA, the CDR3 is TGTGCCAGCAGCCCAGGGACAGCTAGCACAGATACGCGGTATTTT. Translating it yields CASSPGTASTDTRYF.

This clonotype was seen more than once but under ten times. The chain uses TRBV6-6 and TRBJ2-4, with D uncertain. The CDR3 has 17 residues. V gave up 2 bases and J gave up 3 bases, with 17 bases separating them. The germline CDR1 and CDR2 sequences are MNHNY and SVGAGI (reference sequence). The chain's CDR3 is CASSYPSATIGKNIQYF. Here the CDR3 DNA reads TGTGCCAGCAGTTACCCCTCGGCCACGATAGGCAAAAACATTCAGTACTTC.

This clonotype rates as medium-sized. CDR3 DNA sequence: TGCGCCAGCAGCTTGGATTCGGGGGGCCCCTACGAGCAGTACTTC. It translates to CASSLDSGGPYEQYF. The V and J genes are TRBV5-1 and TRBJ2-7; TRBD2 is a possible D gene (7 bases). The CDR3 has 15 residues. CDR1 and CDR2 from the germline V gene are SGHRS and YFSETQ. Between the trimmed V and J ends, which lost 0 bases and 2 bases, there was a span of 12 bases.

This clonotype has just a few counts. This chain uses TRBV27 with TRBJ1-3; the D gene is possibly TRBD1 (5 bases). Trimming cost V 3 bases and J 2 bases, with 11 bases left between them. This CDR3 is built from 15 residues. The germline V gene has CDR1 MNHEY and CDR2 SMNVEV (reference sequence). As DNA, the CDR3 is TGTGCCAGCAGTTTGTCGCCAGGGCCTGGAAACACCATATATTTT. This sequence encodes CASSLSPGPGNTIYF.

The chain has TRBV6-5 and TRBJ1-5, with D unresolved. Trimming shortened V by 0 bases and J by 2 bases, and 5 bases separated the two germline ends. Germline assignment: CDR1 MNHEY and CDR2 SVGAGI. CDR3 size: 14 residues. The CDR3 region is CASSYSGGNQPQHF. In nucleotides, the CDR3 is TGTGCCAGCAGTTACTCCGGGGGCAATCAGCCCCAGCATTTT.

This clonotype was counted between two and nine times. The rearrangement uses TRBV13 and TRBJ1-1; possibly TRBD1 for D (6 bases). CDR1 and CDR2 from the germline V gene are PRHDT and FYEKMQ (reference sequence). CDR3 size: 15 residues. V shed 2 bases and J shed 1 base, with 11 bases lying between them. The CDR3 reads CASSLLGGTNTEAFF. Here the CDR3 DNA reads TGTGCCAGCAGCTTACTAGGGGGTACGAACACTGAAGCTTTCTTT.